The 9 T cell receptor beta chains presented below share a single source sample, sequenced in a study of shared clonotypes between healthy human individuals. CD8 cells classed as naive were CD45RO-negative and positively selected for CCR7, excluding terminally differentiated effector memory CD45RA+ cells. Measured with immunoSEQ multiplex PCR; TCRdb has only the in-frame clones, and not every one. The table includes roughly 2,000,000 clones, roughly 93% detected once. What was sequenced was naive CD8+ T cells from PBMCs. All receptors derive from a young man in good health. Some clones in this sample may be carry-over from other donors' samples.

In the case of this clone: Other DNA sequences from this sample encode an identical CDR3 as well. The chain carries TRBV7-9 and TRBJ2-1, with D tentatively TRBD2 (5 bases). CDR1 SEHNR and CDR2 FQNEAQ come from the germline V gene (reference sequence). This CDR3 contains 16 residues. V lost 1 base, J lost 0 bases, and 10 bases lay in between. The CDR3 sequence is CASSLGGASSYNEQFF. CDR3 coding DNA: TGTGCCAGCAGCTTAGGGGGAGCTTCCTCCTACAATGAGCAGTTCTTC.

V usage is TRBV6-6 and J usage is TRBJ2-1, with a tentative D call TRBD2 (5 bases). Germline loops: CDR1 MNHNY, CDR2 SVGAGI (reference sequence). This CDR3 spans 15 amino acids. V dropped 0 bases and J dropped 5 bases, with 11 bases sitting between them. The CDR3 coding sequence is TGTGCCAGCAGTTACTCGAGGGCTGTAGACAATGAGCAGTTCTTC. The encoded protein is CASSYSRAVDNEQFF.

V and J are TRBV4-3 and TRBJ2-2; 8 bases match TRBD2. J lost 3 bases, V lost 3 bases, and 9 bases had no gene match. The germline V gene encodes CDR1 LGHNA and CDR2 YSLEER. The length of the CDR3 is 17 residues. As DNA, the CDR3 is TGCGCCAGCAGCCAGGGTCTACGGGGGGGCGACACCGGGGAGCTGTTTTTT. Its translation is CASSQGLRGGDTGELFF.

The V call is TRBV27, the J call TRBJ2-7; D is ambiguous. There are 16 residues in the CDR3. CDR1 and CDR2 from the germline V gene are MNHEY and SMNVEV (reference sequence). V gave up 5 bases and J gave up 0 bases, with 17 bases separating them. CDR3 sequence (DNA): TGTGCCAGCAGTCAAGACATTCGCTCAGCCTCCTACGAGCAGTACTTC. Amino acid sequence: CASSQDIRSASYEQYF.

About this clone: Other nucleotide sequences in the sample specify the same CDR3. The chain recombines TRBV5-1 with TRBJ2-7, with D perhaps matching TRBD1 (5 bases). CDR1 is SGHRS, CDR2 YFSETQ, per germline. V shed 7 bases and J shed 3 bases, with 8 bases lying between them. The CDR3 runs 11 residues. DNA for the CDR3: TGCGCCAGCGGAGACAGCTACGAGCAGTACTTC. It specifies CASGDSYEQYF.

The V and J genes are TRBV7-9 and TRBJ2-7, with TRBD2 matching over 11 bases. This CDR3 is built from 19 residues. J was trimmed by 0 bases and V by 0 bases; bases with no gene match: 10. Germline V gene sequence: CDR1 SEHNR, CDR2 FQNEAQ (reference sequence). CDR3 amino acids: CASSLAREGLAELSYEQYF. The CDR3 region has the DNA TGTGCCAGCAGCTTAGCGCGGGAGGGACTAGCGGAGCTCTCCTACGAGCAGTACTTC.

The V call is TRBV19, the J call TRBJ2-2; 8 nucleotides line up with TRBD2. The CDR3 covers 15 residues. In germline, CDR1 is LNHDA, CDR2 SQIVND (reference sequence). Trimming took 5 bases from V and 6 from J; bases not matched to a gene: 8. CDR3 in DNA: TGTGCCAGTAGTTGGTTAGCGGGATGGGCCGGGGAGCTGTTTTTT. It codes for CASSWLAGWAGELFF.

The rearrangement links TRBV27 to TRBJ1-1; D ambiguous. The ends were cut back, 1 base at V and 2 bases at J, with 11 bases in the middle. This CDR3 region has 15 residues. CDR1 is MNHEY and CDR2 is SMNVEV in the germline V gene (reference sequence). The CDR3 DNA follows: TGTGCCAGCAGTTTATATGGGGTTACCAACACTGAAGCTTTCTTT. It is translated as CASSLYGVTNTEAFF.

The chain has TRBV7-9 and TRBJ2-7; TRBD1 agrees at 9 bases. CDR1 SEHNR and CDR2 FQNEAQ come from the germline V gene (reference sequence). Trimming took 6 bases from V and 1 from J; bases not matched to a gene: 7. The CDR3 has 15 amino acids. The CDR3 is CASRADRGISYEQYF. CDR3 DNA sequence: TGTGCCAGCAGGGCGGACAGGGGCATTTCCTACGAGCAGTACTTC. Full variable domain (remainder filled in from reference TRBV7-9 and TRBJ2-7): DTGVSQNPRHKITKRGQNVTFRCDPISEHNRLYWYRQTLGQGPEFLTYFQNEAQLEKSRLLSDRFSAERPKGSFSTLEIQRTEQGDSAMYLCASRADRGISYEQYFGPGTRLTVT.